This entry lists 17 T cell receptor beta chains sequenced from one sample in a study of blood T cell repertoires in COVID-19. TCRdb's table, derived via immunoSEQ multiplex PCR, lists solely in-frame clones and lacks some. Of about 310,000 clones listed, 85% are singletons. The sequencing sample was made of PBMCs or T cells enriched from blood (not recorded which). Receptors originate from a woman aged 25 to 39 who had been exposed to COVID-19.

The V and J genes are TRBV14 and TRBJ1-1; no clear D. Germline V gene sequence: CDR1 SGHDN, CDR2 FVKESK. This CDR3 has 13 amino acids. V was clipped by 4 bases and J by 0 bases, with 6 bases between them. The CDR3 DNA reads as TGTGCCAGCAGCCCCTTTCTGAACACTGAAGCTTTCTTT. As protein: CASSPFLNTEAFF.

The chain has TRBV7-2 and TRBJ2-5; D may be TRBD2 (6 bases). V lost 4 bases, J lost 4 bases, and 13 bases lay in between. The CDR3 is 14 amino acids. Germline values: CDR1 SGHTA, CDR2 FQGNSA. In DNA, the CDR3 is TGTGCCAGCAGCTGGAGGGGATTCGGAGAGACCCAGTACTTC. Protein sequence: CASSWRGFGETQYF.

The CDR3 region has the DNA TGTGCCAGCAGCCCCGGGACAGCGAACACTGAAGCTTTCTTT. Its translation: CASSPGTANTEAFF. The chain carries TRBV7-6 and TRBJ1-1; 7 positions match TRBD1. Germline lookup yields CDR1 SGHVS and CDR2 FNYEAQ. J gave up 1 base and V 5 bases, and 4 bases lay outside the gene matches. The CDR3 is 14 residues long.

The chain joins TRBV6-5 to TRBJ1-2; 8 bases fit TRBD1. Germline assignment: CDR1 MNHEY and CDR2 SVGAGI. With V trimmed by 6 bases and J by 4 bases, 10 bases remained unmatched. The CDR3 runs to 15 residues. In DNA, the CDR3 is TGTGCCAGCAGGGTGGCAGGGGGCGGATTCTATGGCTACACCTTC. Residues: CASRVAGGGFYGYTF.

This rearrangement joins TRBV5-1 to TRBJ1-1, with D perhaps matching TRBD1 (6 bases). Trimming removed 3 bases at V and 1 base at J, with 10 bases between. Germline-derived CDR1 and CDR2 are SGHRS and YFSETQ. The CDR3 has 14 amino acids. CDR3 residues: CASSSQTGNTEAFF. As DNA, the CDR3 is TGCGCCAGCAGCTCACAGACAGGGAACACTGAAGCTTTCTTT.

The chain couples TRBV5-1 to TRBJ1-6; 9 bases align to TRBD1. Trimming removed 2 bases from V and 8 bases from J; junction bases left unmatched: 5. CDR1 SGHRS and CDR2 YFSETQ come from the germline V gene. This CDR3 contains 15 residues. The CDR3 spells CASSFRQGEDSPLHF. The CDR3 bases are TGCGCCAGCAGCTTTCGACAGGGGGAGGATTCACCCCTCCACTTT.

The V call is TRBV5-5, the J call TRBJ1-5; D might be TRBD1 (5 bases). Germline V gene data show CDR1 as SGHKS and CDR2 as YYEKEE (reference sequence). The CDR3 is made up of 14 amino acids. Deletions cut 2 bases from V and 2 bases from J, with 8 bases between. CDR3 sequence (DNA): TGTGCCAGCAGCTTCAGGGTTGGCAATCAGCCCCAGCATTTT. It codes for CASSFRVGNQPQHF.

The chain links TRBV19 to TRBJ2-3, with 10 bases that match TRBD1. The CDR3 has 13 amino acids. Germline-derived CDR1 and CDR2 are LNHDA and SQIVND (reference sequence). The junction had 4 bases not matched to a gene; V was cut back by 9 bases and J by 4 bases. CDR3: CASSGQGSDTQYF. The CDR3 DNA sequence: TGTGCCAGCTCGGGACAGGGGTCAGATACGCAGTATTTT.

This sequence joins TRBV9 and TRBJ2-1, with D unresolved. The germline gives CDR1 SGDLS, CDR2 YYNGEE. Deletions cut 1 base from V and 5 bases from J, with 16 bases between. The CDR3 totals 16 residues. The CDR3 is CASSVRRVDADNEQFF. The CDR3 region has the DNA TGTGCCAGCAGCGTACGCAGAGTCGATGCGGACAATGAGCAGTTCTTC.

The V call is TRBV3-1 (or the pseudogene TRBV3-2), the J call TRBJ1-6; TRBD1 matches 11 bases. Germline loops: CDR1 LGHDT, CDR2 YNNKEL (reference sequence). V shed 1 base and J 9 bases; nucleotides not matched to a gene: 8. The CDR3 length is 17 residues. The CDR3 sequence: CASSQGASGQGVSPLHF. CDR3 bases: TGTGCCAGCAGCCAAGGGGCCTCGGGACAGGGGGTTTCACCCCTCCACTTT.

The V and J genes are TRBV20-1 and TRBJ2-1; 10 bases fit TRBD2. Per the germline V gene, CDR1 is DFQATT and CDR2 is SNEGSKA (reference sequence). This CDR3 contains 11 residues. CDR3 in amino acids: CGLAEVNEQFF. Written as DNA, the CDR3 is TGCGGACTAGCGGAGGTCAATGAGCAGTTCTTC.

The J gene is TRBJ2-7, the V gene TRBV21-1; the table names TRBD2, a call not compared with the DNA. TRBV21-1 is a pseudogene segment. CDR3 length: 16 residues. In DNA, the CDR3 is TGTGCCAGCAGCACCTTCCATTGGGGGGAGTCCTACGAGCAGTACTTC. This encodes CASSTFHWGESYEQYF.

The rearrangement links TRBV28 to TRBJ2-6; D possibly corresponds to TRBD1 (6 bases). CDR3 length: 18 residues. CDR1 MDHEN and CDR2 SYDVKM come from the germline V gene. V shed 4 bases and J shed 0 bases, with 16 bases lying between them. The CDR3 sequence: CASSSVTGQFSGANVLTF. The CDR3 coding sequence is TGTGCCAGCAGTTCGGTTACGGGACAATTCTCTGGGGCCAACGTCCTGACTTTC.

Only one count was recorded for this clone. The chain couples TRBV7-3 to TRBJ2-1; 11 bases are shared with TRBD2. Germline lookup yields CDR1 SGHTA and CDR2 FQGTGA. After removal of 3 bases from V and 9 bases from J, the junction contained 4 bases not matched to a gene. The CDR3 is 14 amino acids. CDR3 region: CASSLTSGITEQFF. The CDR3 DNA reads TGTGCCAGCAGCTTGACTAGCGGGATTACTGAGCAGTTCTTC.

The genes are TRBV12-3 or TRBV12-4 and TRBJ2-7; the D is unclear. The ends were cut back, 3 bases at V and 3 bases at J, with 6 bases in the middle. The CDR3 has 12 residues. This chain's CDR3 is CASSFMFYEQYF. The CDR3 region has the DNA TGTGCCAGCAGTTTTATGTTCTACGAGCAGTACTTC.

V gene TRBV30 combines with J gene TRBJ1-1, with D perhaps TRBD1 (5 bases). Germline V lookup: CDR1 GTSNPN, CDR2 SVGIG (reference sequence). V lost 3 bases and J 6 bases, leaving 11 bases between the germline ends. This CDR3 is built from 12 residues. The CDR3: CAWSRDIAEAFF. In DNA, the CDR3 is TGTGCCTGGAGCAGGGATATCGCTGAAGCTTTCTTT. The complete variable domain, with remaining parts taken from reference TRBV30 and TRBJ1-1, reads SQTIHQWPATLVQPVGSPLSLECTVEGTSNPNLYWYRQAAGRGLQLLFYSVGIGQISSEVPQNLSASRPQDRQFILSSKKLLLSDSGFYLCAWSRDIAEAFFGQGTRLTVV.

This sequence joins TRBV18 and TRBJ1-2, with TRBD1 identical over 10 bases. CDR3 length: 16 amino acids. J lost 4 bases, V lost 3 bases, and 8 bases had no gene match. Germline V gives CDR1 KGHSH, CDR2 LQKENI. CDR3: CASSPDRGLDLYGYTF. Here the CDR3 DNA reads TGTGCCAGCTCACCTGACAGGGGGCTAGACCTCTATGGCTACACCTTC.